The present T cell receptor (beta chain) was sequenced within a study of T cell responses to AZD1222 COVID-19 vaccine. Profiling relied on immunoSEQ multiplex PCR, and the TCRdb table lists in-frame clones only, not all of them. The sample comprises around 260,000 clones, approximately 93% of which are singletons, and around 0.6% rests with the top ten. This receptor was obtained from an adult in good health. Specimen: peripheral blood, collected on day 0 of AZD1222 vaccination.

The DNA for the CDR3 is TGTGCCAGCAGGCTGATTAACAACTATGGCTACACCTTC. This codes for CASRLINNYGYTF. The rearrangement uses TRBV5-6 and TRBJ1-2; D is unclear. The CDR3 totals 13 residues. The germline V gene has CDR1 SGHDT and CDR2 YYEEEE. Trimming cost V 5 bases and J 2 bases, with 10 bases left between them.